The clone carrying this T cell receptor (beta chain) was counted only a few times. The target antigen is unknown. TCRdb passed the 5' RACE reads through MiXCR, listing each CDR3 protein once. The sample lists tens of thousands of distinct CDR3 sequences; 22% were seen once. Overall study findings and caveats: The larger-cohort validation was restricted to a single TCR beta V-J rearrangement rather than whole repertoires. In terms of TCR gene usage, tumor memory CD4+ T cells clustered together with blood and lymph node memory CD4+ cells, as well as with lymph node naive CD4+ cells. Greatest tumor Treg TCR overlap was with tumor naive CD4+ cells.

This CDR3 is built from 17 residues. Germline V lookup: CDR1 SGHNT, CDR2 YYREEE (reference sequence). Trimming took off 3 bases at V and 4 bases at J, with 21 bases between the two ends. Cells sorted as Tregs were CD4+, CD25+ and CD127-/low. The chain couples TRBV5-4 to TRBJ2-3; D perhaps matches TRBD2 (6 bases). This TCR was sampled from a female donor with breast cancer. Input material: Tregs sorted from a lymph node. CDR3: CASSSTDGGDTADTQYF. As DNA, the CDR3 is TGTGCCAGCAGCTCCACCGACGGCGGGGATACCGCAGATACGCAGTATTTT.